Listed below are T cell receptor beta chains from one sample, sequenced in a study of graft-versus-host responses after intestinal transplantation. These receptors lack a known antigen. Clones were read by immunoSEQ multiplex PCR, and TCRdb kept only the in-frame ones, dropping some. Of more than 70,000 clones in the sample, roughly 90% were seen once. Sequencing used unstimulated CD8+ T cells sorted from spleen or lymph node cells, obtained before transplant. Receptors originate from a human donor who was the organ donor for an intestinal transplant. The conserved cysteine and the conserved F or W are not part of the CDR3 here. Fields, in order: V gene, CDR3 length, CDR3 protein.

TRBV29-1	11	SVVVSGDYEQY
TRBV4-3	16	ASSQGLAGALSYNEQF
TRBV19	13	ASTDRGGEVAEAF
TRBV5-4	11	ASSLGGAYEQF
TRBV4-1	13	ASRQAGGDQETQY
TRBV19	13	ASSTRRESNTEAF
TRBV10-1	15	ASRISGGRAHYNEQF
TRBV7-2	12	ASSLTGMNTEAF
TRBV2	11	ASSGQGAYEQY
TRBV27	13	ASSLIGQRYDEQF
TRBV7-9	13	ASSGAGAGTETQY
TRBV9	12	ASSAPQGSNEQF
TRBV28	13	ASSLRDRATYEQY
TRBV30	11	AWRTGVAYEQY
TRBV30	16	AWSVRTGGELAKNIQY
TRBV30	13	AWRGGRAGANVLT
TRBV4-1	13	ASSLYGGESDTQY
TRBV9	12	ASSGRGSTDTQY
TRBV7-9	12	ASSPGQNQETQY
TRBV5-4	13	ASRKASGGNQPQH
TRBV19	12	ASSFRAGNSPLH
TRBV18	15	ASSPLAGGHDTDTQY
TRBV7-8	14	ASSQVVSSYNSPLH
TRBV7-6	14	ASSSPAGVDTGELF
TRBV19	13	ASRKAGGGGTEAF